Listed here are 7 T cell receptor beta chains from one sample, sequenced in a study of T cell responses to AZD1222 COVID-19 vaccine. Libraries were prepared by immunoSEQ multiplex PCR; TCRdb keeps only in-frame clonotypes and omits some of them. There are some 110,000 clones in the sample; more than 85% occur only once, and approximately 3% lies in the top ten. The sample consisted of peripheral blood, taken on day 0 of AZD1222 vaccination. The receptors were sampled from an adult in good health.

The V and J genes are TRBV6-1 and TRBJ2-2; TRBD1 aligns across 9 bases. The germline V gene has CDR1 MNHNS and CDR2 SASEGT. The CDR3 runs 15 residues. J lost 8 bases, V lost 3 bases, and 7 bases had no gene match. CDR3 in amino acids: CASSELRDRVGELFF. CDR3 sequence (DNA): TGTGCCAGCAGTGAGCTGCGGGACAGGGTGGGGGAGCTGTTTTTT.

The gene calls are TRBV10-3 and TRBJ1-5; D perhaps matches TRBD1 (6 bases). Between the trimmed V and J ends, which lost 10 bases and 7 bases, there was a span of 20 bases. The CDR3 is made up of 14 amino acids. Germline V gene sequence: CDR1 ENHRY, CDR2 SYGVKD. As DNA, the CDR3 is TGTGCCACCACAGGGATTGCCTCTGGGCAGCCCCAGCATTTT. It codes for CATTGIASGQPQHF.

This clone has just one count. This rearrangement joins TRBV5-1 to TRBJ1-1; D is ambiguous. Germline CDR1 and CDR2: SGHRS and YFSETQ. The CDR3 is 14 amino acids. The V end lost 0 bases, the J end lost 1 base, and 7 bases lay between the germline ends. Here the CDR3 reads CASSLDLRNTEAFF. The CDR3 region has the DNA TGCGCCAGCAGCTTGGATCTTCGGAACACTGAAGCTTTCTTT.

V gene TRBV14 combines with J gene TRBJ2-7, with TRBD2 identical over 12 bases. The CDR3 is made up of 14 amino acids. Germline values: CDR1 SGHDN, CDR2 FVKESK. The V gene end was trimmed by 4 bases and the J gene end by 5 bases; junction bases not matched to a gene: 3. CDR3 coding DNA: TGTGCCAGCAGCCGACTAGCGGGAGATAACGAGCAGTACTTC. It specifies CASSRLAGDNEQYF.

V is TRBV5-1 and J is TRBJ2-2, with D tentatively TRBD2 (5 bases). Germline V gives CDR1 SGHRS, CDR2 YFSETQ. V dropped 0 bases and J dropped 4 bases, with 13 bases sitting between them. The CDR3 loop spans 16 amino acids. Here the CDR3 reads CASSLALEITTGELFF. CDR3 DNA: TGCGCCAGCAGCTTGGCACTAGAGATAACCACCGGGGAGCTGTTTTTT. Complete variable domain (other parts from reference TRBV5-1 and TRBJ2-2): KAGVTQTPRYLIKTRGQQVTLSCSPISGHRSVSWYQQTPGQGLQFLFEYFSETQRNKGNFPGRFSGRQFSNSRSEMNVSTLELGDSALYLCASSLALEITTGELFFGEGSRLTVL.

The chain combines TRBV30 with TRBJ2-7; D gene uncertain. CDR1 and CDR2 from the germline V gene are GTSNPN and SVGIG (reference sequence). This CDR3 is built from 12 residues. Trimming stripped 4 bases from V and 2 bases from J, with 9 bases between. The CDR3 region has the DNA TGTGCCTGGATGGCAGTGACCTACGAGCAGTACTTC. Translated: CAWMAVTYEQYF.

V usage is TRBV30 and J usage is TRBJ2-2, with D maybe TRBD1 (6 bases). Germline V lookup: CDR1 GTSNPN, CDR2 SVGIG (reference sequence). Trimming shortened V by 1 base and J by 7 bases, and 16 bases separated the two germline ends. CDR3 length: 15 residues. The CDR3 bases are TGTGCCTGGAGTGGGGCAGGGGATAGTATCGGGGAGCTGTTTTTT. Translated, it gives CAWSGAGDSIGELFF.